The clone carrying this T cell receptor (beta chain) appeared a single time. Its antigen is still unknown. This record comes from a study of regulatory dendritic cells for organ transplantation. The study, taken as a whole, reports: Memory T cells were less diverse than naive, with memory CD8+ most oligoclonal. Mature dendritic cells appeared to drive more memory CD8+ clonal expansion than regulatory ones.

Germline V gene data show CDR1 as GTSNPN and CDR2 as SVGIG (reference sequence). This CDR3 region has 12 residues. The V and J ends lost 3 bases and 3 bases respectively, with 7 bases between them. Data came from immunoSEQ multiplex PCR; TCRdb stores just in-frame clones and leaves some out. The sample shows fewer than 40,000 clones, 75% to 95% of them seen only once. Specimen: naive CD8+ T cells from blood. Subset in this sample: CD45RA+ naive T cells. This sequence was found in a human donor in good health. This chain joins TRBV30 and TRBJ2-3, with D unresolved. This CDR3 reads CAWSDNTDTQYF. In DNA form, the CDR3 reads TGTGCCTGGAGCGACAATACAGATACGCAGTATTTT.